The 31 T cell receptor beta chains listed next were all sequenced from one sample in a study of blood T cells in healthy people across ages. A second PCR, run for roughly 7 to 12 cycles, used a sample-barcoded 5' primer plus a J-beta primer mix. TCRdb redid the calling of the 5' RACE reads with MiXCR, one entry per CDR3 protein. The table lists roughly 800,000 distinct CDR3 sequences, 25% of them singletons. The sample also formed part of further work on T cells of mothers and their children.

Sequenced: blood. The receptors derive from a boy aged 5-17 years in good health.

The chain combines TRBV7-6 with TRBJ2-1; no clear D. V dropped 5 bases and J dropped 3 bases, with 20 bases sitting between them. CDR1 and CDR2 from the germline V gene are SGHVS and FNYEAQ. This CDR3 has 17 amino acids. The CDR3 coding sequence is TGTGCCAGCAGCATCCCGCCCGCCGGGTGGCTCTACAATGAGCAGTTCTTC. Its protein is CASSIPPAGWLYNEQFF.

This clonotype turned up a few times. The V and J genes are TRBV12-3 or TRBV12-4 and TRBJ1-1; a possible D gene is TRBD1 (5 bases). V was pared by 2 bases and J by 4 bases, with 11 bases between. The CDR3 is made up of 14 amino acids. The CDR3 DNA sequence: TGTGCCAGCAGTTTACGGGGGTTGCGCACTGAAGCTTTCTTT. This sequence encodes CASSLRGLRTEAFF.

This clonotype was recorded a few times. The junction and the germline gene differ at one end; a read error may be behind it. The gene calls are TRBV7-2 and TRBJ2-7; 10 bases are shared with TRBD2. Germline-derived CDR1 and CDR2 are SGHTA and FQGNSA. This CDR3 contains 15 residues. The CDR3 DNA follows: TGTGCCAGTAGCTTTGCTAGCGGGAGTTTCAACGAGCAGTACTTC. As protein: CASSFASGSFNEQYF.

This clonotype was seen more than once but under ten times. The chain joins TRBV6-5 to TRBJ1-4, with unresolved D. The CDR3 is 13 amino acids. V was trimmed by 6 bases and J by 8 bases, leaving 13 bases between them. Germline lookup yields CDR1 MNHEY and CDR2 SVGAGI. The CDR3 DNA reads as TGTGCCAGCAGCCCCTCCTTGGGGGAAAAACTGTTTTTT. This codes for CASSPSLGEKLFF.

A single count supports this clonotype. The V and J genes are TRBV7-2 and TRBJ2-1; a possible D gene is TRBD2 (5 bases). Germline V CDR1 and CDR2: SGHTA, FQGNSA. V was trimmed by 1 base and J by 0 bases, leaving 13 bases between them. CDR3 length: 17 amino acids. CDR3 amino acids: CASSLESGKSSYNEQFF. CDR3 nucleotide sequence: TGTGCCAGCAGCTTAGAGTCGGGGAAGAGCTCCTACAATGAGCAGTTCTTC. Filled out from reference TRBV7-2 and TRBJ2-1, the complete variable domain reads GAGVSQSPSNKVTEKGKDVELRCDPISGHTALYWYRQSLGQGLEFLIYFQGNSAPDKSGLPSDRFSAERTGGSVSTLTIQRTQQEDSAVYLCASSLESGKSSYNEQFFGPGTRLTVL.

The rearrangement links TRBV7-2 to TRBJ2-7; tentatively, D is TRBD1 (6 bases). V dropped 0 bases and J dropped 3 bases, with 12 bases sitting between them. Germline V CDR1 and CDR2: SGHTA, FQGNSA. The CDR3 runs to 15 residues. The CDR3 DNA is TGTGCCAGCAGCTTAGCGGCGCAGGGGATCTACGAGCAGTACTTC. This encodes CASSLAAQGIYEQYF.

V and J are TRBV5-1 and TRBJ1-1; no definite D call. Trimming removed 0 bases from V and 1 base from J, with 10 bases in between. The CDR3 is 15 residues long. Germline V gene data show CDR1 as SGHRS and CDR2 as YFSETQ. CDR3: CASSLDSAGNTEAFF. In DNA, the CDR3 is TGCGCCAGCAGCTTGGATTCGGCAGGGAACACTGAAGCTTTCTTT.

The J gene is TRBJ2-5, the V gene TRBV21-1; TRBD2, the D gene given by the table, was not confirmed from the DNA. TRBV21-1 is an annotated pseudogene. The CDR3 covers 15 residues. For the CDR3, the DNA is TGTGCCAGCAACTTCCAGGGGAGGGCCCAAGAGACCCAGTACTTC. Residues: CASNFQGRAQETQYF.

This clonotype was recorded at least ten times. The rearrangement joins TRBV11-2 to TRBJ1-2; D is uncertain. The CDR3 totals 18 residues. Looked up from germline, CDR1 is SGHAT and CDR2 is FQNNGV. V lost 1 base and J 4 bases, leaving 22 bases between the germline ends. The CDR3 sequence: CASSLVPGQEILTYGYTF. Here the CDR3 DNA reads TGTGCCAGCAGCTTAGTCCCGGGCCAAGAGATTCTTACCTATGGCTACACCTTC.

In this sample, this clonotype turned up once. The chain is built from TRBV27 and TRBJ2-1, with D perhaps TRBD2 (5 bases). The V gene lost 3 bases and the J gene lost 10 bases, with 16 bases spanning the gap. CDR1 and CDR2 (germline): MNHEY, SMNVEV (reference sequence). The CDR3 contains 14 residues. The CDR3 DNA is TGTGCCAGCAGTTTTGGAGCGGCCGGTGAGGAGCAGTTCTTC. Residues: CASSFGAAGEEQFF.

This clonotype was seen a handful of times. This chain connects TRBV12-3 or TRBV12-4 to TRBJ1-1; 9 nucleotides agree with TRBD1. The CDR3 spans 14 residues. V was clipped by 6 bases and J by 4 bases; unmatched bases: 6. Here the CDR3 DNA reads TGTGCCAGCAGCGCCGACAGGGGGATCACTGAAGCTTTCTTT. It translates to CASSADRGITEAFF.

This clonotype was found a few times. The junction does not match germline at one end; this may be a read error. In DNA form, the CDR3 reads TGTGCCAGTAGTTACCGGCAGACCCAGTACTTC. It specifies CASSYRQTQYF. V gene TRBV6-5 combines with J gene TRBJ2-5; D not resolved. The CDR3 is made up of 11 amino acids. Germline lookup yields CDR1 MNHEY and CDR2 SVGAGI.

The chain links TRBV15 to TRBJ2-1, with D tentatively TRBD1 (5 bases). Trimming removed 1 base from V and 0 bases from J, with 7 bases in between. This CDR3 contains 15 residues. Germline CDR1 reads LNHNV; CDR2 reads YYDKDF (reference sequence). CDR3 residues: CATSRVGHSYNEQFF. CDR3 bases: TGTGCCACCAGCAGAGTAGGACACTCCTACAATGAGCAGTTCTTC.

This chain links TRBV4-3 with TRBJ1-1; maybe TRBD1 (5 bases). The CDR3 has 13 amino acids. Germline loops: CDR1 LGHNA, CDR2 YSLEER. Trimming stripped 6 bases from V and 7 bases from J, with 15 bases between. The CDR3 nucleotides are TGCGCCAGCAGATTCGGGGGTGAGGGTGAAGCTTTCTTT. It translates to CASRFGGEGEAFF.

This clonotype came up a few times. The chain has TRBV2 and TRBJ2-5; TRBD2 aligns across 9 bases. Germline V gene sequence: CDR1 SNHLY, CDR2 FYNNEI. V trimming: 5 bases; J trimming: 1 base; junction bases outside the gene matches: 8. CDR3 size: 16 residues. The CDR3 protein is CASSLTLAGIQETQYF. CDR3 DNA sequence: TGTGCCAGCAGTCTCACACTAGCGGGCATCCAAGAGACCCAGTACTTC.

V usage is TRBV7-2 and J usage is TRBJ2-2; TRBD2 matches 8 bases. After removal of 3 bases from V and 7 bases from J, the junction contained 10 bases not matched to a gene. The CDR3 has 16 residues. From germline, CDR1 is SGHTA and CDR2 FQGNSA. This chain's CDR3 is CASSFEAGGNGGELFF. CDR3 coding DNA: TGTGCCAGCAGCTTTGAGGCGGGAGGAAATGGCGGGGAGCTGTTTTTT.

This clonotype was picked up a small number of times. J is TRBJ2-2 and V is TRBV18; TRBD2 matches at 7 bases. This CDR3 spans 15 amino acids. V dropped 4 bases and J dropped 7; count of bases not matched to a gene: 9. Germline CDR1 is KGHSH and CDR2 is LQKENI. The CDR3 loop reads CASSLTGTMNGELFF. The CDR3 DNA sequence: TGTGCCAGCTCACTAACCGGGACTATGAACGGGGAGCTGTTTTTT.

The chain recombines TRBV6-2 or TRBV6-3 with TRBJ2-5; D not resolved. V lost 0 bases and J 1 base, leaving 6 bases between the germline ends. Looked up from germline, CDR1 is MNHEY and CDR2 is SVGEGT. The CDR3 runs to 14 residues. Here the CDR3 reads CASSYSSIQETQYF. DNA for the CDR3: TGTGCCAGCAGTTACTCGAGTATCCAAGAGACCCAGTACTTC.

This clonotype was observed a handful of times. The chain has TRBV27 and TRBJ2-5, with D perhaps matching TRBD1 (6 bases). Looked up from germline, CDR1 is MNHEY and CDR2 is SMNVEV (reference sequence). V lost 5 bases, J lost 2 bases, and 15 bases lay in between. CDR3 length: 15 amino acids. As DNA, the CDR3 is TGTGCCAGCAGTGGGACATACACTAAACAAGAGACCCAGTACTTC. It translates to CASSGTYTKQETQYF.

This chain links TRBV29-1 with TRBJ2-1; no reliable D call. The germline CDR1 and CDR2 sequences are SQVTM and ANQGSEA. The CDR3 extends over 11 amino acids. Trimming stripped 7 bases from V and 6 bases from J, with 10 bases between. CDR3 nucleotides: TGCAGCGCCCTAGTTACCAATGAGCAGTTCTTC. Residues: CSALVTNEQFF.

A word on this clonotype: This CDR3 is missing its conserved last phenylalanine or tryptophan, likely due to a read error. The chain is built from TRBV11-2 and TRBJ1-2; D is unresolved. Germline lookup yields CDR1 SGHAT and CDR2 FQNNGV. Deletions cut 4 bases from V and 4 bases from J, with 10 bases between. The CDR3 contains 13 residues. This CDR3 reads CASSSGLPYGYTS. The CDR3 DNA reads TGTGCCAGCAGCTCCGGGCTACCCTATGGCTACACCTCC.

The CDR3, as DNA: TGCGCCAGCAGCCTCCCCCGGCAGGGCGTCTATCGTGAGACCCAGTACTTC. Translating gives CASSLPRQGVYRETQYF. The V call is TRBV4-3, the J call TRBJ2-5, with D perhaps TRBD1 (5 bases). The ends were cut back, 4 bases at V and 5 bases at J, with 23 bases in the middle. The germline V gene has CDR1 LGHNA and CDR2 YSLEER. The CDR3 contains 17 residues.

This clonotype showed up just a few times. The V call is TRBV20-1, the J call TRBJ2-5; D gene unclear. The CDR3 spans 13 residues. Trimming pared 0 bases from V and 5 bases from J, leaving 10 bases between. The V gene's germline CDR1 is DFQATT and CDR2 SNEGSKA (reference sequence). The chain's CDR3 is CSARDQVIETQYF. CDR3 coding DNA: TGCAGTGCTAGAGATCAAGTTATTGAGACCCAGTACTTC.

This sequence joins TRBV6-1 and TRBJ2-7; 7 nucleotides match TRBD2. The germline V gene encodes CDR1 MNHNS and CDR2 SASEGT. The CDR3 extends over 14 amino acids. Germline trimming cut 5 bases from V and 4 bases from J; bases unmatched to any gene: 8. The CDR3 protein is CASSKTGGSYEQYF. CDR3 sequence (DNA): TGTGCCAGCAGTAAGACGGGAGGCTCTTACGAGCAGTACTTC.

A few counts support this clonotype. The J gene is TRBJ2-2, the V gene TRBV7-9, with no clear D. Trimming removed 0 bases at V and 9 bases at J, with 8 bases between. CDR3 length: 13 residues. Germline lookup yields CDR1 SEHNR and CDR2 FQNEAQ (reference sequence). CDR3 loop: CASSLAPTRELFF. As DNA, the CDR3 is TGTGCCAGCAGCTTAGCACCAACCCGGGAGCTGTTTTTT.

This clonotype was observed a few times. The chain is built from TRBV28 and TRBJ1-2, with D tentatively TRBD1 (5 bases). Trimming pared 6 bases from V and 3 bases from J, leaving 14 bases between. CDR1 and CDR2 (germline): MDHEN, SYDVKM. CDR3 size: 14 residues. The CDR3 DNA reads as TGTGCCAGCAGCTCTGACCGGGGACACTATGGCTACACCTTC. The encoded protein is CASSSDRGHYGYTF.

This clonotype appeared many times. V gene TRBV20-1 combines with J gene TRBJ2-7, with TRBD2 matching over 10 bases. Unmatched junction bases numbered 3, after V lost 6 bases and J lost 1 base. This CDR3 spans 13 amino acids. CDR1 DFQATT and CDR2 SNEGSKA come from the germline V gene (reference sequence). DNA of the CDR3: TGCAGTGCCCGACTAGCGGGTTCCTACGAGCAGTACTTC. Amino acids: CSARLAGSYEQYF.

The V gene is TRBV5-1, the J gene TRBJ2-3; the match to TRBD2 covers 9 bases. The CDR3 has 15 amino acids. CDR1 is SGHRS and CDR2 is YFSETQ in the germline V gene. With V trimmed by 0 bases and J by 6 bases, 5 bases remained unmatched. CDR3: CASSLVPSGEDTQYF. In DNA, the CDR3 is TGCGCCAGCAGCTTGGTTCCTAGCGGGGAGGATACGCAGTATTTT.

This clonotype turned up a few times. Here the CDR3 reads CASSERGLATLGYTF. CDR3 sequence (DNA): TGTGCCAGCAGTGAAAGGGGACTTGCAACTCTTGGCTACACCTTC. The rearrangement joins TRBV2 to TRBJ1-2; TRBD1 is a possible D gene (5 bases). Germline loops: CDR1 SNHLY, CDR2 FYNNEI. V was trimmed by 2 bases and J by 7 bases, leaving 17 bases between them. There are 15 residues in the CDR3. The full variable domain, rest sourced from reference TRBV2 and TRBJ1-2, is EPEVTQTPSHQVTQMGQEVILRCVPISNHLYFYWYRQILGQKVEFLVSFYNNEISEKSEIFDDQFSVERPDGSNFTLKIRSTKLEDSAMYFCASSERGLATLGYTFGSGTRLTVV.

The chain is built from TRBV7-2 and TRBJ2-5; the match to TRBD1 covers 8 bases. Trimming removed 4 bases from V and 5 bases from J; junction bases left unmatched: 6. Germline assignment: CDR1 SGHTA and CDR2 FQGNSA. The CDR3 sequence is 14 residues long. The chain's CDR3 is CASSYRQGSETQYF. CDR3 nucleotide sequence: TGTGCCAGCAGCTACCGACAGGGGTCGGAGACCCAGTACTTC.

The chain recombines TRBV12-3 or TRBV12-4 with TRBJ1-1; D is possibly TRBD1 (6 bases). This CDR3 has 14 residues. V lost 5 bases and J 3 bases, leaving 13 bases between the germline ends. The CDR3 loop reads CASSRDRSDTEAFF. CDR3 nucleotide sequence: TGTGCCAGCAGTCGAGACAGGAGCGACACTGAAGCTTTCTTT.